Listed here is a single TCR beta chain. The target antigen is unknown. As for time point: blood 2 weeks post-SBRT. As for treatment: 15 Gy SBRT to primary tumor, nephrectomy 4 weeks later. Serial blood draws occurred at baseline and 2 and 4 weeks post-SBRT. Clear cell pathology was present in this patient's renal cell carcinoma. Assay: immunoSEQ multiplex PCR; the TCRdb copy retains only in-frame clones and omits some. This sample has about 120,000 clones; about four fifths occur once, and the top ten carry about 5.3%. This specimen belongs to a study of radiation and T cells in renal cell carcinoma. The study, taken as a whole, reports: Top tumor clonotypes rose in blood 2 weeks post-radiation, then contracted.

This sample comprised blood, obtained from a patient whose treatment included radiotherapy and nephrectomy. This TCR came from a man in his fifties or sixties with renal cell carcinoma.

The CDR3 region has the DNA TGTGCCAGCAGGGATGGAGGGGGCGGCAATCAGCCCCAGCATTTT. The encoded protein is CASRDGGGGNQPQHF. V is TRBV6-6 and J is TRBJ1-5; 7 nucleotides match TRBD1. Germline V gene sequence: CDR1 MNHNY, CDR2 SVGAGI (reference sequence). This CDR3 contains 15 residues. With 6 bases clipped from V and 2 bases from J, the junction kept 7 bases outside the gene matches.